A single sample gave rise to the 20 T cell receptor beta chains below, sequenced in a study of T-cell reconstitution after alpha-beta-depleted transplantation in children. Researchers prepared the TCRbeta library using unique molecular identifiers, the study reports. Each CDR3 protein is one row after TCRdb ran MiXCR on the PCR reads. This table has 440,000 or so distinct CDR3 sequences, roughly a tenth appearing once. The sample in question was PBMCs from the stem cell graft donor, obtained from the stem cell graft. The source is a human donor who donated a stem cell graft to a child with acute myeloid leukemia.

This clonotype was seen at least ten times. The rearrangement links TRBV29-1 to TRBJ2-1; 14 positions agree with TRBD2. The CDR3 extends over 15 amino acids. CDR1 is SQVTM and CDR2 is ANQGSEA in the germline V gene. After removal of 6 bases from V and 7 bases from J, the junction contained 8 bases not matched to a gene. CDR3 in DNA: TGCAGCGTAGAGGGACTAGCGGGAGCTTTAAATGAGCAGTTCTTC. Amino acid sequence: CSVEGLAGALNEQFF.

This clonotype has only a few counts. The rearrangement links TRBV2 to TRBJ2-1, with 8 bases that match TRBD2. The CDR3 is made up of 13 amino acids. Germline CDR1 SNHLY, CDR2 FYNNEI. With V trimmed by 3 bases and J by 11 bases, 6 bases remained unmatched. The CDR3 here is CASSEFGGAKQFF. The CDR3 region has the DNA TGTGCCAGCAGTGAGTTCGGGGGGGCCAAGCAGTTCTTC.

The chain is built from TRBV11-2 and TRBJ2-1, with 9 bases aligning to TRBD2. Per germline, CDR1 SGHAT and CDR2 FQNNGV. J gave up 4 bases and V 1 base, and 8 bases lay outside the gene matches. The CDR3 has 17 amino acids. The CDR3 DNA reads TGTGCCAGCAGCTTAGGTCGGGCGCGGGAGGGATACAATGAGCAGTTCTTC. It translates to CASSLGRAREGYNEQFF.

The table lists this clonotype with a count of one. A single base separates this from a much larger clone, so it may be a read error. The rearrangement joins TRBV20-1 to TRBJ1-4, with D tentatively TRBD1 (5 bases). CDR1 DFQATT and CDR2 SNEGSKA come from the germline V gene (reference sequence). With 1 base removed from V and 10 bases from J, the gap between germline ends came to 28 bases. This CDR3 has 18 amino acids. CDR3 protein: CSARAPVTPGYALGKLFF. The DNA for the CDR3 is TGCAGTGCTAGAGCCCCGGTGACGCCAGGGTACGCACTTGGAAAACTGTTTTTT.

In nucleotides, the CDR3 is TGCAGTGCTGGGGCTCTAGCGGGAGACTACGAGCAGTACTTC. Its translation is CSAGALAGDYEQYF. The chain employs TRBV20-1 and TRBJ2-7; 10 nucleotides match TRBD2. Looked up from germline, CDR1 is DFQATT and CDR2 is SNEGSKA (reference sequence). Losses at the gene ends were 5 bases for V and 3 bases for J; bases not matched to a gene: 7. The CDR3 has 14 amino acids.

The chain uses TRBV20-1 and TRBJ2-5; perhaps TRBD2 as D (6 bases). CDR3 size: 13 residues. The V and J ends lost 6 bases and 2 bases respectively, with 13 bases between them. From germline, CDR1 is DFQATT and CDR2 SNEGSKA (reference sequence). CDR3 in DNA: TGCAGTGCCCCCCGACTAGATCAAGAGACCCAGTACTTC. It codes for CSAPRLDQETQYF.

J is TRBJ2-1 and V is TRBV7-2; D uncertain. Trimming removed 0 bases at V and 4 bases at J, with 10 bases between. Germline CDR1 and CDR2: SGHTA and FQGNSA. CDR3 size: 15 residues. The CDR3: CASSLALNTYNEQFF. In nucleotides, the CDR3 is TGTGCCAGCAGCTTAGCGCTAAACACTTACAATGAGCAGTTCTTC.

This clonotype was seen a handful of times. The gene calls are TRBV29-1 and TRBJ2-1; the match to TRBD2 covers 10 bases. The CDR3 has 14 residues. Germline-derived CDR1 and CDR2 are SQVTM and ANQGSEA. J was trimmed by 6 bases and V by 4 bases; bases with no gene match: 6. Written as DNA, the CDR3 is TGCAGCGTTGTTTTCTGGACTAGCGGCAATGAGCAGTTCTTC. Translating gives CSVVFWTSGNEQFF.

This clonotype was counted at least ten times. The CDR3 reads CATRLQGHSNQPQHF. The CDR3 DNA reads as TGTGCCACCCGATTACAGGGGCATAGCAATCAGCCCCAGCATTTT. This chain uses TRBV7-2 with TRBJ1-5, with 7 bases that match TRBD1. The CDR3 spans 15 residues. With V trimmed by 10 bases and J by 0 bases, 9 bases remained unmatched. The V gene's germline CDR1 is SGHTA and CDR2 FQGNSA. The entire variable domain, with the rest obtained from reference TRBV7-2 and TRBJ1-5, is as follows: GAGVSQSPSNKVTEKGKDVELRCDPISGHTALYWYRQSLGQGLEFLIYFQGNSAPDKSGLPSDRFSAERTGGSVSTLTIQRTQQEDSAVYLCATRLQGHSNQPQHFGDGTRLSIL.

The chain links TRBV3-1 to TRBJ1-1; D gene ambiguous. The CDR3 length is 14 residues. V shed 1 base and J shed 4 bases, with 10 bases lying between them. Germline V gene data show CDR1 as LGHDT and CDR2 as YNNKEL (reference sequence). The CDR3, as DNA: TGTGCCAGCAGCCAAGGTCTTTCTCGCACTGAAGCTTTCTTT. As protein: CASSQGLSRTEAFF.

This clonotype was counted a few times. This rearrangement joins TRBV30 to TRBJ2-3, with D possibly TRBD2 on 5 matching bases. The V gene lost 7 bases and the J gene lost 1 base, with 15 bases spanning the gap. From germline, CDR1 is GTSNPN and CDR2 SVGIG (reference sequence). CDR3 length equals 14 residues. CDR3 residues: CAYTREPGTDTQYF. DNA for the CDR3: TGTGCCTATACGAGGGAGCCGGGCACAGATACGCAGTATTTT.

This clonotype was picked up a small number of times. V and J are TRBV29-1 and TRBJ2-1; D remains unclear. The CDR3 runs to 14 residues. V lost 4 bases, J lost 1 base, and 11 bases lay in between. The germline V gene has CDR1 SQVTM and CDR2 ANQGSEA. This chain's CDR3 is CSVVRTESYNEQFF. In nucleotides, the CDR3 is TGCAGCGTTGTTAGGACCGAATCCTACAATGAGCAGTTCTTC.

CDR3 sequence reads: CATGQQGAKPYNEQFF. Here the CDR3 DNA reads TGTGCCACCGGGCAGCAGGGGGCTAAGCCCTACAATGAGCAGTTCTTC. The chain uses TRBV24-1 and TRBJ2-1, with TRBD1 matching 8 bases. CDR1 is KGHDR, CDR2 SFDVKD, per germline. With 9 bases clipped from V and 2 bases from J, the junction kept 11 bases outside the gene matches. The CDR3 consists of 16 residues.

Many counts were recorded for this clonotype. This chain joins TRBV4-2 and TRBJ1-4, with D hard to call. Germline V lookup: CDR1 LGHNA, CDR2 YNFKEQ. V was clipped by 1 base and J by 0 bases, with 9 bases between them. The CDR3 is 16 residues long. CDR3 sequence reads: CASSQVVSATNEKLFF. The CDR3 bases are TGTGCCAGCAGCCAAGTAGTATCTGCAACTAATGAAAAACTGTTTTTT.

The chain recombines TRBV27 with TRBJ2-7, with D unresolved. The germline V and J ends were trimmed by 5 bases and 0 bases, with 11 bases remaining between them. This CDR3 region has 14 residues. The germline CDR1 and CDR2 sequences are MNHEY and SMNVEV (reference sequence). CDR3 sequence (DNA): TGTGCCAGCAGTGTAGGGCTAAACTCCTACGAGCAGTACTTC. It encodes CASSVGLNSYEQYF.

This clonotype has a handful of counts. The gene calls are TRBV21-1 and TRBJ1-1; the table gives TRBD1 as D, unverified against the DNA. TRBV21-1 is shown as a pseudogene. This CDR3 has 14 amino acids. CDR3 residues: CASSRDRDSTEAFF. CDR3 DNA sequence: TGTGCCAGCAGCAGAGACAGGGACAGCACTGAAGCTTTCTTT.

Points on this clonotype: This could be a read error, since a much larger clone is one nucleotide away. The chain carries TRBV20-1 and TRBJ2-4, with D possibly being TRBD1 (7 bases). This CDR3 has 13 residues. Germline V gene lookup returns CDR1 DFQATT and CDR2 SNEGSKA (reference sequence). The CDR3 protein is CSALPGGKNTQYF. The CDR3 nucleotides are TGCAGTGCACTTCCAGGGGGGAAAAACACTCAGTACTTC.

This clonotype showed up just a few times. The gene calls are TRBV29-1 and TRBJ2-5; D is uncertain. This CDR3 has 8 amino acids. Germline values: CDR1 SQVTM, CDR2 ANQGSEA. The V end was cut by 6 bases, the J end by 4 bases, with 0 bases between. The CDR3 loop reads CSVETQYF. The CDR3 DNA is TGCAGCGTAGAGACCCAGTACTTC.

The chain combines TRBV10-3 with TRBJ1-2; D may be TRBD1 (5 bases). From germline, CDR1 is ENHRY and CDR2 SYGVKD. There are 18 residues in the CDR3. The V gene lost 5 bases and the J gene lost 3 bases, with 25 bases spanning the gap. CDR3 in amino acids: CAISSPPFRQGGDYGYTF. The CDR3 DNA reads TGTGCCATCAGTTCTCCCCCCTTCCGGCAGGGAGGGGACTATGGCTACACCTTC.

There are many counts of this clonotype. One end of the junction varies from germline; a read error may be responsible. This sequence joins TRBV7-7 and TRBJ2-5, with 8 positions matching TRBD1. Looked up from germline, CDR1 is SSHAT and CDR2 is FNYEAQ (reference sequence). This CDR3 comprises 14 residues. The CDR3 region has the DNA TGTGCTAGCAGCTTTCAGGGGGCGGGGGAGACCCAGTACTTC. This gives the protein CASSFQGAGETQYF.